This T cell receptor (beta chain) came from a study of blood T cell repertoires in COVID-19. For the study at large: Whether acute or convalescent, the COVID-19 samples came from the United States, Italy and Spain. PBMCs, B-cell-depleted T cells, or T cells were the source of the cDNA or gDNA that made up the material.

Between the trimmed V and J ends, which lost 3 bases and 8 bases, there was a span of 12 bases. CDR1 is KGHDR and CDR2 is SFDVKD in the germline V gene. This CDR3 contains 13 residues. Generated by immunoSEQ multiplex PCR, the TCRdb table keeps only in-frame clones and is missing some. The repertoire holds 210,000 or so clones, with less than 80% as singletons. The sequence was obtained from a man aged 45-65 years who had recovered from COVID-19. The chain uses TRBV24-1 and TRBJ1-1; D is possibly TRBD1 (6 bases). Sequencing was done on a sample of peripheral blood. CDR3 amino acids: CATSDPMTGEAFF. Written as DNA, the CDR3 is TGTGCCACCAGTGATCCCATGACAGGCGAAGCTTTCTTT.